This TCR beta chain was profiled in a study of a mutant IDH1 vaccine in newly diagnosed glioma. Study-level results: Detectable vaccine-induced immune responses arose in almost 95% of patients. Top-clonotype changes in peripheral T cells seemed unrelated to pseudoprogression.

The sample's time point: week 35, safety follow-up. Mutant IDH1 20-mer peptide, at 300 ug, made up each vaccine dose, with topical imiquimod. Sequencing was performed with immunoSEQ multiplex PCR; in TCRdb, only in-frame clones are kept and a portion is missing. The sample has roughly 64,000 clones; roughly 71% are singletons. A remark on this clone: The antigen is unknown.

Deletions cut 1 base from V and 5 bases from J, with 2 bases between. CDR3 length: 11 amino acids. Germline loops: CDR1 SEHNR, CDR2 FQNEAQ (reference sequence). The sequence was obtained from a man aged 45-60 years with glioma. Source: PBMCs, taken from a glioma patient whose treatment included an IDH1 peptide vaccine. J is TRBJ1-2 and V is TRBV7-9; D unresolved. Written as DNA, the CDR3 is TGTGCCAGCAGCTTAGAATATGGCTACACCTTC. This encodes CASSLEYGYTF.